This TCR beta chain was profiled in a study of cytomegalovirus exposure and HLA in healthy donors. Findings and limits, study-wide: Many donors carried some public TCRs, although rarity characterized most TCR sequences.

Details on this clone: The antigen is undetermined.

The PCR contained 60 Vbeta and 13 Jbeta primers. Data came from immunoSEQ multiplex PCR; TCRdb stores just in-frame clones and leaves some out. The table lists some 42,000 clones, with roughly 1.3% in the top ten. The CDR3 loop spans 14 amino acids. Trimming pared 0 bases from V and 5 bases from J, leaving 11 bases between. The germline V gene has CDR1 LNHNV and CDR2 YYDKDF (reference sequence). Sequencing was done on a sample of PBMCs. The origin of this receptor is a man under 40 in good health and CMV-seronegative. This sequence joins TRBV15 and TRBJ2-7, with D tentatively TRBD1 (7 bases). The CDR3 nucleotides are TGTGCCACCAGCAGAGATGGAGGGGGCGACGAGCAGTACTTC. Amino acids: CATSRDGGGDEQYF. Together with reference TRBV15 and TRBJ2-7, the CDR3 gives the full variable domain: DAMVIQNPRYQVTQFGKPVTLSCSQTLNHNVMYWYQQKSSQAPKLLFHYYDKDFNNEADTPDNFQSRRPNTSFCFLDIRSPGLGDTAMYLCATSRDGGGDEQYFGPGTRLTVT.